The TCR beta chain described here comes from a study of graft-versus-host responses after intestinal transplantation. Study-wide background: Recipients got multivisceral, liver-intestinal, or isolated intestinal transplants. Study conclusions and caveats: Recipient marrow held GvH clones, some first seen in ileum or blood.

On this clone: As yet, its antigen is unknown. The sample holds other DNA sequences that translate to the same CDR3.

Trimming shortened V by 3 bases and J by 6 bases, and 13 bases separated the two germline ends. Germline V gene lookup returns CDR1 MNHEY and CDR2 SMNVEV (reference sequence). This CDR3 contains 14 residues. The data were produced by immunoSEQ multiplex PCR, yet TCRdb's version contains in-frame clones alone and is incomplete. This table has 130,000 or so clones, nearly 95% appearing once. The material was unstimulated CD4+ T cells sorted from spleen or lymph node cells, obtained before intestinal transplant. The origin of this receptor is a human donor who received an intestinal transplant. This rearrangement joins TRBV27 to TRBJ2-3; D perhaps matches TRBD2 (5 bases). This chain's CDR3 is CASSLGLAADTQYF. The CDR3 DNA is TGTGCCAGCAGTTTGGGCCTAGCCGCGGATACGCAGTATTTT.